The present T cell receptor beta chain was sequenced within a study of blood T cell repertoires in COVID-19. The overall study: The United States, Italy and Spain were the sources of the acute and convalescent COVID-19 samples. T cells, B-cell-depleted T cells, or PBMCs provided the cDNA or gDNA that served as material.

The V and J ends lost 6 bases and 5 bases respectively, with 10 bases between them. This CDR3 spans 13 amino acids. The germline V gene has CDR1 MNHEY and CDR2 SVGEGT. On this clone: The sample holds other DNA sequences that translate to the same CDR3.

As handled by the study authors: Amplifying reference gene primers gave estimates of nucleated cell counts. The assay was immunoSEQ multiplex PCR, and TCRdb's table has in-frame clones only and misses some. V, J and clone size were drawn from that table, and D and trimming were deduced from the DNA. Of about 200,000 clones listed, about 82% are singletons. Input material: peripheral blood. The receptor was derived from a woman of 80 years or more with acute or convalescent COVID-19. The chain is built from TRBV6-2 or TRBV6-3 and TRBJ1-4; D is unresolved. The DNA for the CDR3 is TGTGCCAGCAGCCTCGGGAGGAATGAAAAACTGTTTTTT. As protein: CASSLGRNEKLFF.